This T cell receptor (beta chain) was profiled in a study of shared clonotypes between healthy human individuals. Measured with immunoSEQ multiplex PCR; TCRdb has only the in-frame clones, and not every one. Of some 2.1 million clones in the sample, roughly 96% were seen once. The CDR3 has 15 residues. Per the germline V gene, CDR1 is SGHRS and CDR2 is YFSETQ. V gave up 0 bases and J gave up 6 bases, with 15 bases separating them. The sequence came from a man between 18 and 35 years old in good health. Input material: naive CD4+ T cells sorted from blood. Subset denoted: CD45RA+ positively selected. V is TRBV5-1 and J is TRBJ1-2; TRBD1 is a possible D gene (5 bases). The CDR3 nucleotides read TGCGCCAGCAGCTTGGCCGGAAACTTAGGGGATGGCTACACCTTC. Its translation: CASSLAGNLGDGYTF.